This entry lists 25 T cell receptor beta chains sequenced from one sample in a study of beta chain features in type 1 diabetes. All of the isolated RNA was reverse transcribed, so expressed TCRB transcripts were sequenced. Using immunoSEQ multiplex PCR, the repertoire was profiled, and TCRdb retains in-frame clones only, with some absent. This sample yields about 620,000 clones, of which about a sixth are seen a single time; around 0.1% belongs to the top ten. The sample comprised naive CD4+ T cells from blood. Source of these receptors: a young man in good health.

The chain employs TRBV28 and TRBJ2-1; D tentatively reads TRBD1 or TRBD2 (5 bases each). CDR3 length: 15 residues. The ends were cut back, 8 bases at V and 4 bases at J, with 18 bases in the middle. Germline V gene sequence: CDR1 MDHEN, CDR2 SYDVKM. CDR3 DNA: TGTGCCAGCCGGGAAGGCAGACAGATTTACAATGAGCAGTTCTTC. Translation: CASREGRQIYNEQFF.

The chain links TRBV2 to TRBJ2-7; a weak D match, TRBD2 (6 bases). The CDR3 is 12 residues long. The V gene lost 10 bases and the J gene lost 7 bases, with 17 bases spanning the gap. Germline CDR1 reads SNHLY; CDR2 reads FYNNEI. CDR3 nucleotides: TGTGCCACCCGGGACTCCCTTAAGGAGCAGTACTTC. Its protein is CATRDSLKEQYF.

This clone was seen only a few times. The genes are TRBV29-1 and TRBJ1-6; D perhaps matches TRBD1 (6 bases). The V gene's germline CDR1 is SQVTM and CDR2 ANQGSEA. CDR3 size: 13 residues. The germline V and J ends were trimmed by 6 bases and 4 bases, with 10 bases remaining between them. CDR3: CSVRTEYNSPLHF. CDR3 sequence (DNA): TGCAGCGTAAGGACAGAGTATAATTCACCCCTCCACTTT.

This clone has just a few counts. V usage is TRBV5-1 and J usage is TRBJ1-4; TRBD1 might be the D (5 bases). The ends were cut back, 4 bases at V and 11 bases at J, with 18 bases in the middle. The CDR3 has 14 residues. CDR1 is SGHRS and CDR2 is YFSETQ in the germline V gene. In DNA form, the CDR3 reads TGCGCCAGCAGCCCGGACAAGCCCTGGTGGAAACTGTTTTTT. Amino acids: CASSPDKPWWKLFF.

This chain connects TRBV10-3 to TRBJ2-5; TRBD2 agrees at 10 bases. Trimming at V came to 10 bases and at J to 2 bases, leaving 7 bases not matched to a gene. CDR1 ENHRY and CDR2 SYGVKD come from the germline V gene. This CDR3 contains 14 residues. The CDR3 DNA follows: TGTGCCACCGAAGCGGGAGGGACACAAGAGACCCAGTACTTC. Its translation is CATEAGGTQETQYF.

This chain joins TRBV20-1 and TRBJ2-5; TRBD1 is a possible D gene (5 bases). V lost 6 bases to trimming and J lost 9 bases, with 14 bases between them. CDR1 is DFQATT and CDR2 is SNEGSKA in the germline V gene (reference sequence). The CDR3 consists of 11 residues. CDR3 sequence (DNA): TGCAGTGCCGCGCTAGGGGTTCCCCAGTACTTC. Its translation is CSAALGVPQYF.

This clone turned up a few times. This chain uses TRBV7-9 with TRBJ2-5; 8 positions agree with TRBD1. The CDR3 is 15 residues long. Looked up from germline, CDR1 is SEHNR and CDR2 is FQNEAQ (reference sequence). V shed 1 base, J shed 5 bases, and the junction held 6 bases outside the gene matches. Written as DNA, the CDR3 is TGTGCCAGCAGCTTAGGGCAGGGGGCCCAGGAGACCCAGTACTTC. This translates into CASSLGQGAQETQYF.

The V and J genes are TRBV4-1 and TRBJ2-7; 11 bases agree with TRBD2. CDR1 and CDR2 from the germline V gene are MGHRA and YSYEKL. The CDR3 spans 15 residues. V gave up 4 bases and J gave up 2 bases; unmatched junction bases: 4. CDR3 DNA: TGCGCCAGCAGCCTTACGGGACTAGCGGCCTACGAGCAGTACTTC. Translated, it gives CASSLTGLAAYEQYF.

V and J are TRBV19 and TRBJ2-4, with D possibly matching TRBD1 (5 bases). The CDR3 sequence is 11 residues long. Trimming took 7 bases from V and 10 from J, leaving 11 bases between them. Germline CDR1 is LNHDA and CDR2 is SQIVND (reference sequence). CDR3 DNA: TGTGCCAGTACTGCAGGGTGGATTCAGTACTTC. Amino acid sequence: CASTAGWIQYF.

The rearrangement uses TRBV6-6 and TRBJ2-1, with TRBD1 identical over 9 bases. V lost 7 bases to trimming and J lost 3 bases; unmatched junction nucleotides: 7. The CDR3 contains 15 residues. CDR1 is MNHNY, CDR2 SVGAGI, per germline (reference sequence). In DNA, the CDR3 is TGTGCCAGCACCCCGGGACAGGGTATCTACAATGAGCAGTTCTTC. Its translation is CASTPGQGIYNEQFF.

The J gene is TRBJ1-5, the V gene TRBV2, with 9 bases fitting TRBD1. After removal of 5 bases from V and 6 bases from J, the junction contained 8 bases not matched to a gene. Germline V gene lookup returns CDR1 SNHLY and CDR2 FYNNEI. There are 15 residues in the CDR3. This CDR3 is CASSRRDRVGQPQHF. CDR3 nucleotides: TGTGCCAGCAGTCGCCGGGACAGGGTTGGTCAGCCCCAGCATTTT.

The sample holds a few counts of this clone. The rearrangement uses TRBV25-1 and TRBJ2-4; D uncertain. The V gene lost 8 bases and the J gene lost 3 bases, with 11 bases spanning the gap. Germline loops: CDR1 MGHDK, CDR2 SYGVNS. CDR3 length: 13 amino acids. CDR3 region: CASLEKGKNIQYF. In nucleotides, the CDR3 is TGTGCCAGCCTGGAAAAGGGCAAAAACATTCAGTACTTC.

This clone was observed a few times. The CDR3 sequence is CASSLRGQGLFYNEQFF. The CDR3 DNA is TGCGCCAGCAGCTTACGGGGACAGGGTCTTTTCTACAATGAGCAGTTCTTC. The chain links TRBV5-1 to TRBJ2-1, with 9 bases fitting TRBD1. The V gene's germline CDR1 is SGHRS and CDR2 YFSETQ. The length of the CDR3 is 17 residues. J was trimmed by 3 bases and V by 2 bases; bases with no gene match: 9.

In the case of this clone: Given a much more abundant clone one base away, this may be a read error. This sample includes further DNA sequences coding for the same CDR3. The chain has TRBV11-2 and TRBJ1-1; D ambiguous. Germline assignment: CDR1 SGHAT and CDR2 FQNNGV. CDR3 length: 13 residues. Trimming cost V 1 base and J 2 bases, with 5 bases left between them. CDR3 loop: CASSLGGNTEAFF. The CDR3 DNA follows: TGTGCCAGCAGCTTAGGGGGTAACACTGAAGCTTTCTTT.

The chain combines TRBV4-3 with TRBJ2-7; possibly TRBD1 or TRBD2 for D (5 bases each). This CDR3 comprises 14 residues. V was clipped by 0 bases and J by 4 bases, with 10 bases between them. The germline V gene encodes CDR1 LGHNA and CDR2 YSLEER. The CDR3 region is CASSQETGRYEQYF. Written as DNA, the CDR3 is TGCGCCAGCAGCCAAGAAACGGGACGATACGAGCAGTACTTC.

This chain uses TRBV28 with TRBJ2-3; the D is unclear. Germline CDR1 and CDR2: MDHEN and SYDVKM. Trimming shortened V by 7 bases and J by 5 bases, and 10 bases separated the two germline ends. The CDR3 extends over 12 amino acids. The CDR3, as DNA: TGTGCCAGCACAGAGCCTAGAGATACGCAGTATTTT. This translates into CASTEPRDTQYF.

About this clone itself: This may come from a read error, since a much larger clone is one base off. The chain links TRBV6-1 to TRBJ2-1; D not certain. Trimming shortened V by 5 bases and J by 3 bases, and 2 bases separated the two germline ends. The CDR3 runs to 11 residues. Looked up from germline, CDR1 is MNHNS and CDR2 is SASEGT. The CDR3 nucleotides read TGTGCCAGCAGTTTCTACAATGAGCAGTTCTTC. Translating gives CASSFYNEQFF.

This chain uses TRBV28 with TRBJ2-2; D tentatively reads TRBD1 or TRBD2 (7 bases each). V lost 5 bases, J lost 2 bases, and 12 bases lay in between. The germline V gene encodes CDR1 MDHEN and CDR2 SYDVKM. The CDR3 is 15 amino acids. The CDR3 region is CASSRGDSNTGELFF. CDR3 nucleotide sequence: TGTGCCAGCAGTCGGGGGGACAGTAACACCGGGGAGCTGTTTTTT.

The V gene is TRBV19, the J gene TRBJ2-7, with D maybe TRBD1 (6 bases). Germline values: CDR1 LNHDA, CDR2 SQIVND (reference sequence). The CDR3 is 14 amino acids. Trimming took 3 bases from V and 2 from J, leaving 11 bases between them. The CDR3 here is CASSMGRDTYEQYF. CDR3 nucleotides: TGTGCCAGTAGTATGGGTAGGGACACCTACGAGCAGTACTTC.

The chain couples TRBV6-5 to TRBJ1-5; unclear D gene. The V gene's germline CDR1 is MNHEY and CDR2 SVGAGI. V was clipped by 6 bases and J by 7 bases, with 13 bases between them. The CDR3 contains 13 residues. The CDR3 region has the DNA TGTGCCAGCAGACCGAGTGCGTCGCAGCCCCAGCATTTT. This encodes CASRPSASQPQHF.

The J gene is TRBJ2-1, the V gene TRBV4-3, with 8 bases aligning to TRBD1. Trimming at V came to 1 base and at J to 8 bases, leaving 7 bases not matched to a gene. The CDR3 spans 15 residues. The germline CDR1 and CDR2 sequences are LGHNA and YSLEER. In DNA, the CDR3 is TGCGCCAGCAGCCAAGTGGCAGGGGGCAAACATGAGCAGTTCTTC. Amino acids: CASSQVAGGKHEQFF.

This clone was found a few times. The rearrangement uses TRBV9 and TRBJ2-2; 7 nucleotides agree with TRBD2. V dropped 6 bases and J dropped 6; count of bases not matched to a gene: 11. Germline V gene lookup returns CDR1 SGDLS and CDR2 YYNGEE. The CDR3 runs 15 residues. CDR3 sequence (DNA): TGTGCCAGCATGGGGAGGGAGGGCCCACCCGGGGAGCTGTTTTTT. Residues: CASMGREGPPGELFF.

This clone was detected ten times or more. The genes are TRBV10-3 and TRBJ2-1; D is unclear. Germline V gives CDR1 ENHRY, CDR2 SYGVKD. The CDR3 loop spans 13 amino acids. Trimming stripped 4 bases from V and 9 bases from J, with 13 bases between. CDR3 bases: TGTGCCATCAGTGGAAACATGGACGGTGAGCAGTTCTTC. Translating gives CAISGNMDGEQFF.

The rearrangement uses TRBV7-2 and TRBJ2-3, with 8 bases matching TRBD2. J was trimmed by 7 bases and V by 1 base; bases with no gene match: 4. This CDR3 comprises 14 residues. The germline CDR1 and CDR2 sequences are SGHTA and FQGNSA. The CDR3 spells CASSLERGRHTQYF. The DNA of the CDR3 is TGTGCCAGCAGCTTAGAGCGCGGGAGGCATACGCAGTATTTT.

There are a few counts of this clone. The chain is built from TRBV5-4 and TRBJ2-3; TRBD2 matches 10 bases. There are 15 residues in the CDR3. Germline V gene lookup returns CDR1 SGHNT and CDR2 YYREEE (reference sequence). V gave up 2 bases and J gave up 6 bases; unmatched junction bases: 6. Here the CDR3 reads CASSLLAGKDDTQYF. The CDR3 region has the DNA TGTGCCAGCAGCTTACTAGCGGGGAAAGACGATACGCAGTATTTT.